The TCR beta chain under discussion was sequenced for a study of cytomegalovirus exposure and HLA in healthy donors. Study-wide context: In a later analysis, it was reported that the 110 or so validation repertoires had been produced on the same platform as the 550 to 700 repertoires belonging to the first cohort.

Only in-frame clones appear in the TCRdb table, and some are missing; sequencing was by immunoSEQ multiplex PCR. Among about 120,000 clones listed, approximately 89% were seen once. Worth noting for this clone: The antigen remains unidentified.

Germline V gene sequence: CDR1 PRHDT, CDR2 FYEKMQ (reference sequence). Trimming took 0 bases from V and 6 from J, leaving 5 bases between them. The CDR3 contains 12 residues. Findings and caveats of the study: Cytomegalovirus association was listed for 164 TCR beta chains.

The chain employs TRBV13 and TRBJ1-2; D gene uncertain. This sequence was found in a man between 18 and 35 years old in good health and CMV-seronegative. The sample consisted of PBMCs. In nucleotides, the CDR3 is TGTGCCAGCAGCTTAGGCAGAAATGGCTACACCTTC. Translation gives CASSLGRNGYTF.